This TCR beta chain was retrieved from a study of technical replicates of blood from a handful of donors. The repertoire was sequenced with immunoSEQ multiplex PCR; TCRdb's copy has only in-frame clones and lacks some. The profile shows over 75,000 clones, 90% to 97% of them singletons. The CDR3 totals 11 residues. Between the trimmed V and J ends, which lost 8 bases and 4 bases, there was a span of 8 bases. Looked up from germline, CDR1 is DFQATT and CDR2 is SNEGSKA (reference sequence). The receptor comes from a human donor in good health. The rearrangement links TRBV20-1 to TRBJ1-4; D is ambiguous. Source material: T cells isolated from PBMCs. CDR3 protein: CSTVYNEKLFF. In DNA, the CDR3 is TGCAGTACAGTTTATAATGAAAAACTGTTTTTT.